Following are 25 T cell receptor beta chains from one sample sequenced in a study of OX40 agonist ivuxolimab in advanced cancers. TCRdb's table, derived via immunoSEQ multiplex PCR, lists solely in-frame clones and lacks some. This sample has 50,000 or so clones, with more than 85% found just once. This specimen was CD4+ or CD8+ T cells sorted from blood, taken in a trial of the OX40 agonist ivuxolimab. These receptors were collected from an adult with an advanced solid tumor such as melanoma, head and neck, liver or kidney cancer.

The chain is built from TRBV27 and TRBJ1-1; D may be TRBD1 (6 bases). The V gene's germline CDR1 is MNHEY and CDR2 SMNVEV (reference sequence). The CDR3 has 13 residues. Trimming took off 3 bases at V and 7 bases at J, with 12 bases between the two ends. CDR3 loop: CASSLGAAREAFF. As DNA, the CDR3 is TGTGCCAGCAGTTTGGGGGCGGCCCGTGAAGCTTTCTTT.

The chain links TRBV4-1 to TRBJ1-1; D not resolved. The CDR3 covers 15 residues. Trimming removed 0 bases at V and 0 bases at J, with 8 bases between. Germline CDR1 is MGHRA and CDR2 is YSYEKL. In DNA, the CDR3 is TGCGCCAGCAGCCAAGAACAGCAGATGAACACTGAAGCTTTCTTT. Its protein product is CASSQEQQMNTEAFF.

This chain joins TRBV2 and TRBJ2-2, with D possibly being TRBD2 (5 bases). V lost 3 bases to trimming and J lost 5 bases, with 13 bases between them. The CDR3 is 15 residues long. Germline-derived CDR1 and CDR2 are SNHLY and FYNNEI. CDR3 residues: CASSEYGRGTGELFF. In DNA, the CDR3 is TGTGCCAGCAGTGAGTACGGACGGGGTACCGGGGAGCTGTTTTTT.

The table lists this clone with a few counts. DNA for the CDR3: TGTGCCAGCAGTGACTGGCGATCCTACGAGCAGTACTTC. It yields the protein CASSDWRSYEQYF. V gene TRBV2 combines with J gene TRBJ2-7, with D uncertain. V was cut by 3 bases and J by 1 base, with 7 bases left in between. The CDR3 contains 13 residues. The germline CDR1 and CDR2 sequences are SNHLY and FYNNEI.

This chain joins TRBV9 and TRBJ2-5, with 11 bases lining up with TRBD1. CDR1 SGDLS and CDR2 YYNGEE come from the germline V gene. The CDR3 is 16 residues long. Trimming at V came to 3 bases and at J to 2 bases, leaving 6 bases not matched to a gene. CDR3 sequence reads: CASSGFGTGGQETQYF. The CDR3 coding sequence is TGTGCCAGCAGCGGATTCGGGACAGGGGGGCAAGAGACCCAGTACTTC. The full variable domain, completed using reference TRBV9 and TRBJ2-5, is DSGVTQTPKHLITATGQRVTLRCSPRSGDLSVYWYQQSLDQGLQFLIQYYNGEERAKGNILERFSAQQFPDLHSELNLSSLELGDSALYFCASSGFGTGGQETQYFGPGTRLLVL.

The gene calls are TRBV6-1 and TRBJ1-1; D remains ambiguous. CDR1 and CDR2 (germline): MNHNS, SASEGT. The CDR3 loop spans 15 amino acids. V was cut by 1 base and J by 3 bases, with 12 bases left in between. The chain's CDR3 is CASSEVVPSYTEAFF. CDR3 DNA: TGTGCCAGCAGTGAAGTAGTACCCAGTTACACTGAAGCTTTCTTT.

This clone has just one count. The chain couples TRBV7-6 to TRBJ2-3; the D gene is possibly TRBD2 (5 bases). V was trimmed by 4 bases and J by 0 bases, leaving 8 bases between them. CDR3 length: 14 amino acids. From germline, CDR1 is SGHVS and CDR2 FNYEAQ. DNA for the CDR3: TGTGCCAGCAGCTCGCGGACTAGCACAGATACGCAGTATTTT. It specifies CASSSRTSTDTQYF.

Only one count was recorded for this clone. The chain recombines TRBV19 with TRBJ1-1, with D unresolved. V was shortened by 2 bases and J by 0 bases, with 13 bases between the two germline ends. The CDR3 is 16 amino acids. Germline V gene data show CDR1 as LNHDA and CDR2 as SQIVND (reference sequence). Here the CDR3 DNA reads TGTGCCAGTAGTATACCTACGGGCAACATGAACACTGAAGCTTTCTTT. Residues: CASSIPTGNMNTEAFF.

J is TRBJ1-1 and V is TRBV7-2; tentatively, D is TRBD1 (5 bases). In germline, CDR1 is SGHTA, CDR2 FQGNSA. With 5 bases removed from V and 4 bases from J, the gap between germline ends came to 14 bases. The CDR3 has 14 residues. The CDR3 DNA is TGTGCCAGCAGCCCCTCGGACATCCCCACTGAAGCTTTCTTT. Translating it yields CASSPSDIPTEAFF.

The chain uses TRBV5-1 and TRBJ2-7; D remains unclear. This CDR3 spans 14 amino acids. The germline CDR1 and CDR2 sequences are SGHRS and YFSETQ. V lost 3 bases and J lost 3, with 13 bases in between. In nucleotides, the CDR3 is TGCGCCAGCAGCTCCGCCGACCTAGTCTACGAGCAGTACTTC. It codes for CASSSADLVYEQYF. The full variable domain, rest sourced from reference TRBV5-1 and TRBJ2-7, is KAGVTQTPRYLIKTRGQQVTLSCSPISGHRSVSWYQQTPGQGLQFLFEYFSETQRNKGNFPGRFSGRQFSNSRSEMNVSTLELGDSALYLCASSSADLVYEQYFGPGTRLTVT.

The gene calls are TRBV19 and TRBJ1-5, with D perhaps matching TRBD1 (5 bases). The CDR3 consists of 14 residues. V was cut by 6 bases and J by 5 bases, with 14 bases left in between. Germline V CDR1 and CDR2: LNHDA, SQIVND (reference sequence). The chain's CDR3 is CASRNRDAHQPQHF. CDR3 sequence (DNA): TGTGCCAGTAGGAACCGGGACGCACATCAGCCCCAGCATTTT. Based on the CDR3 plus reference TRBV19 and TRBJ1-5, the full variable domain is DGGITQSPKYLFRKEGQNVTLSCEQNLNHDAMYWYRQDPGQGLRLIYYSQIVNDFQKGDIAEGYSVSREKKESFPLTVTSAQKNPTAFYLCASRNRDAHQPQHFGDGTRLSIL.

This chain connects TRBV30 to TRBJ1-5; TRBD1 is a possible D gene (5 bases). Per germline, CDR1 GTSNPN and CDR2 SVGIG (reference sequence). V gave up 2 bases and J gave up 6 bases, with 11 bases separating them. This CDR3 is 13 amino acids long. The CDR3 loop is CAWSYGGTQPQHF. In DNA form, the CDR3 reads TGTGCCTGGAGTTACGGGGGAACTCAGCCCCAGCATTTT.

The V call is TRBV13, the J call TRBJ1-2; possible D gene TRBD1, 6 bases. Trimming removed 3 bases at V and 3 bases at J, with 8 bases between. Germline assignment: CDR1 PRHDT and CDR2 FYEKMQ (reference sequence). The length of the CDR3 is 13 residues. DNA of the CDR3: TGTGCCAGCAGCTTGGGGGGGCACTATGGCTACACCTTC. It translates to CASSLGGHYGYTF.

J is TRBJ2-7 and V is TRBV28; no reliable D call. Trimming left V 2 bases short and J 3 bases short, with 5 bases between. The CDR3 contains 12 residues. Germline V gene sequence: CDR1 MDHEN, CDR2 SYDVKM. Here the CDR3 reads CASSLAFYEQYF. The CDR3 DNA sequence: TGTGCCAGCAGTTTAGCCTTCTACGAGCAGTACTTC.

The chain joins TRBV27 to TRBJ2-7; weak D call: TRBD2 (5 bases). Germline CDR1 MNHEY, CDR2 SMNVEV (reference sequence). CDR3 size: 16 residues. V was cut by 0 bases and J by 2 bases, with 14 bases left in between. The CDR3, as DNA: TGTGCCAGCAGTTTATCGACGATAGCGCCAACCTACGAGCAGTACTTC. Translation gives CASSLSTIAPTYEQYF.

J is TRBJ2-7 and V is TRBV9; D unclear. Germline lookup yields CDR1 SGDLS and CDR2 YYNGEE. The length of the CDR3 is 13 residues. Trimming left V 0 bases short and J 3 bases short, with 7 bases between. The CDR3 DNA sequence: TGTGCCAGCAGCGTAGAGGACGGCTACGAGCAGTACTTC. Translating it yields CASSVEDGYEQYF.

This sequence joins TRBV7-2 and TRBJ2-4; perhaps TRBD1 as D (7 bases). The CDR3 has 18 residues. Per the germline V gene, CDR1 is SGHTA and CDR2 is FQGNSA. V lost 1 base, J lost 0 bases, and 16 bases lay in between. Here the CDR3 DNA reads TGTGCCAGCAGCTTAGTCGGGGGACAGTCATTAGCCAAAAACATTCAGTACTTC. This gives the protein CASSLVGGQSLAKNIQYF.

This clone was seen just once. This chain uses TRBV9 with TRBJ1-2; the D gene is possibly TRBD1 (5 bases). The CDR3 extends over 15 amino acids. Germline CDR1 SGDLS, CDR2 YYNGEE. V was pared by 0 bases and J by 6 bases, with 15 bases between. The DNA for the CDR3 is TGTGCCAGCAGCGTAGGACAGCTCGCGGATCATGGCTACACCTTC. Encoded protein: CASSVGQLADHGYTF.

The CDR3 DNA sequence: TGTGCCAGCAGCCCCCCGGGGGCAATCACTGAAGCTTTCTTT. Its protein product is CASSPPGAITEAFF. The V and J genes are TRBV27 and TRBJ1-1, with D possibly being TRBD1 (6 bases). Germline-derived CDR1 and CDR2 are MNHEY and SMNVEV (reference sequence). The CDR3 is made up of 14 amino acids. The V end lost 6 bases, the J end lost 4 bases, and 15 bases lay between the germline ends.

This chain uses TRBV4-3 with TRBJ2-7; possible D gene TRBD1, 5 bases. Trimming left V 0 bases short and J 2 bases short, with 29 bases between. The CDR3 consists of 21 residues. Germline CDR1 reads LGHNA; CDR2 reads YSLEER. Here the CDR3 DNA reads TGCGCCAGCAGCCAAGAGCGTCTGGCCGACAGACCTGTCTTTCCACCCTACGAGCAGTACTTC. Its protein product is CASSQERLADRPVFPPYEQYF.

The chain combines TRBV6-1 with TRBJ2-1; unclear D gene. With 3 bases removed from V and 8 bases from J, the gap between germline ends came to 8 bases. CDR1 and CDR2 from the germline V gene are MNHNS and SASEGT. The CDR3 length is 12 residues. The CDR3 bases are TGTGCCAGCAGTGAGCCTATTCATGAGCAGTTCTTC. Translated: CASSEPIHEQFF.

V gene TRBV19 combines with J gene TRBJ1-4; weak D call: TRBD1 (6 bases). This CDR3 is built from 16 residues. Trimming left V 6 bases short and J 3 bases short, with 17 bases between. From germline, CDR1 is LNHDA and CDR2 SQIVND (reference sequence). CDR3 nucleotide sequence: TGTGCCAGTAGGGATCCCACGGCAGGGGCTAATGAAAAACTGTTTTTT. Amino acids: CASRDPTAGANEKLFF.

The CDR3 region is CASSLDMTASNYGYTF. The CDR3, as DNA: TGTGCCAGCAGCTTGGATATGACAGCCTCTAACTATGGCTACACCTTC. This rearrangement joins TRBV5-6 to TRBJ1-2, with a weak D call TRBD1 (5 bases). Germline V gene data show CDR1 as SGHDT and CDR2 as YYEEEE. This CDR3 comprises 16 residues. Trimming removed 0 bases at V and 0 bases at J, with 12 bases between.

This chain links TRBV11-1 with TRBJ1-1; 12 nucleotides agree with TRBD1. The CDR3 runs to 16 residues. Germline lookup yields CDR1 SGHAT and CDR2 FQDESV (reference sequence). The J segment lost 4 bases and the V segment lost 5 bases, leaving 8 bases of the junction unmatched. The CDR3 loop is CASSPSPGQGATEAFF. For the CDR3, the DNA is TGTGCCAGCAGCCCTTCTCCGGGACAGGGGGCCACTGAAGCTTTCTTT. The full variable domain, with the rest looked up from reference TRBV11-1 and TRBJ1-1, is EAEVAQSPRYKITEKSQAVAFWCDPISGHATLYWYRQILGQGPELLVQFQDESVVDDSQLPKDRFSAERLKGVDSTLKIQPAELGDSAMYLCASSPSPGQGATEAFFGQGTRLTVV.

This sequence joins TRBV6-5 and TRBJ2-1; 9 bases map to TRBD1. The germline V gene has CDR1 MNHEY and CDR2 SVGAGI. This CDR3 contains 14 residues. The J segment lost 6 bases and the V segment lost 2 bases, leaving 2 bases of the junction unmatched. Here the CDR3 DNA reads TGTGCCAGCAGTTACGGACAGGGGCTCAATGAGCAGTTCTTC. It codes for CASSYGQGLNEQFF.